This TCR beta chain is from a study of Ad26.COV2.S vaccination and SARS-CoV-2 variants. Study-level results: Breadth, reportedly substantial, characterized the spike-specific CD8+ and CD4+ T cell responses after vaccination.

To note about this clone: Its antigen is as yet unknown.

Documented treatment: roughly 18 received Ad26.COV2.S at low or high dose, single or two shots; roughly five received placebo; per-sample allocation not given. Day 63 after the first vaccine or placebo injection was the time point for sampling. Sequencing used immunoSEQ multiplex PCR; TCRdb keeps in-frame clones, though not all of them. The sample has 360,000 or so clones, about nine tenths seen once. CDR3 length: 15 residues. The trim removed 5 bases at V and 2 bases at J, leaving 4 bases unmatched. The germline V gene has CDR1 LNHDA and CDR2 SQIVND (reference sequence). Here the sequenced sample was peripheral blood, taken in a trial of Ad26.COV2.S vaccine versus placebo. The gene calls are TRBV19 and TRBJ2-3; 10 bases line up with TRBD2. The receptor comes from a person aged 18-65 years who received the Ad26.COV2.S COVID-19 vaccine or a placebo. In DNA form, the CDR3 reads TGTGCCAGTAGTCTCACTAGCGGGATCACAGATACGCAGTATTTT. It yields the protein CASSLTSGITDTQYF.